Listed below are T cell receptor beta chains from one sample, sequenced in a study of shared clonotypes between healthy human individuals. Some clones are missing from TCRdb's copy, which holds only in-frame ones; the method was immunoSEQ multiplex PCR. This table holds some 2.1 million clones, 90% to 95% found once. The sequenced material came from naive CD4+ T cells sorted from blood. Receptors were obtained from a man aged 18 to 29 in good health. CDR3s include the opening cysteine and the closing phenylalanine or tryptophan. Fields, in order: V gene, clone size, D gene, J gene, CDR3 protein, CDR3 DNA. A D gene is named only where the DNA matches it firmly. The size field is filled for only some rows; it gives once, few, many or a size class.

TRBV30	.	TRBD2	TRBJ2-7	CAWREGLAGDEQYF	TGTGCCTGGAGAGAAGGACTAGCGGGAGACGAGCAGTACTTC
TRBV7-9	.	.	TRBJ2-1	CASSSLRSYNEQFF	TGTGCCAGCAGCTCGTTGCGGAGCTACAATGAGCAGTTCTTC
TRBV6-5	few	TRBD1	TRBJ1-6	CASSPPTGNNSPLHF	TGTGCCAGCAGTCCACCGACAGGGAATAATTCACCCCTCCACTTT
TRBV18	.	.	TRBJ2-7	CASSRSYTTYEQYF	TGTGCCAGCTCACGCTCGTATACGACCTACGAGCAGTACTTC
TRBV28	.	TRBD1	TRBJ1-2	CASSIGQGAGSNYGYTF	TGTGCCAGCAGTATTGGACAGGGGGCTGGATCTAACTATGGCTACACCTTC
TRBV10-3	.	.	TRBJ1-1	CAISESGRGNTEAFF	TGTGCCATCAGTGAGTCGGGGAGGGGGAACACTGAAGCTTTCTTT
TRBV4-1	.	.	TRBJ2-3	CASSQDRATQGDTQYF	TGCGCCAGCAGCCAAGATCGGGCTACGCAAGGGGATACGCAGTATTTT
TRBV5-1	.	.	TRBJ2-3	CASSVRPYGGGTDTQYF	TGCGCCAGCAGCGTCCGACCCTACGGTGGAGGCACAGATACGCAGTATTTT
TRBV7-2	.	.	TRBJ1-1	CASRPVDRPITEAFF	TGTGCCAGCAGACCAGTCGACAGGCCAATCACTGAAGCTTTCTTT
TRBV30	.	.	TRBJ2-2	CAWSVLRPNTGELFF	TGTGCCTGGAGTGTCCTCCGGCCGAACACCGGGGAGCTGTTTTTT
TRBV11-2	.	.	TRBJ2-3	CASSLGGSGDTQYF	TGTGCCAGCAGCTTAGGAGGGTCGGGAGATACGCAGTATTTT
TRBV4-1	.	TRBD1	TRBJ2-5	CASSQDYGQGRKETQYF	TGCGCCAGCAGCCAAGATTACGGACAGGGGAGGAAAGAGACCCAGTACTTC
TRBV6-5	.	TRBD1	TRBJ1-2	CASSRTGGGYTF	TGTGCCAGCAGTCGGACAGGGGGAGGCTACACCTTC
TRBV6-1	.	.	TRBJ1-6	CASSDPQGFANYGNSPLHF	TGTGCCAGCAGTGACCCACAGGGTTTCGCAAACTATGGAAATTCACCCCTCCACTTT
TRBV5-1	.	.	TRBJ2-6	CASMVTTGANVLTF	TGCGCCAGCATGGTTACGACTGGGGCCAACGTCCTGACTTTC